This T cell receptor beta chain was recorded in a study of blood T cell repertoires in COVID-19 (dated by TCRdb to 2018 to 2020). With respect to the entire study: Collaborator samples came from the United States, Italy and Spain and covered acute and convalescent phases of COVID-19. Deeply sampled blood TCRbeta repertoires from subjects exposed to, actively infected with, or recovered from COVID-19 were included in the dataset. A freely available public database, intended as a resource for researchers studying the immune response to SARS-CoV-2, is where the repertoires were released. A de-identified subject ID, COVID-19 status, age in years and sex were almost always included in the sample metadata. The samples were drawn from two sources: the first 160 participants of the ongoing ImmuneRACE study, and over 1,000 subjects contributed by 6 global collaborators. HLA class I and class II types, where available, came from metadata supplied by the sample provider rather than from assay-based typing. The material from the prospective study consisted of cDNA or gDNA derived from T cells, B-cell-depleted T cells, or PBMCs.

Enrolling through a virtual design, the prospective study's participants ranged in age from roughly 18 to 89 years and lived across approximately 25 United States geographic areas. In the prospective study, cohorts were assigned on the basis of participant-reported clinical history obtained from a screening survey and a study questionnaire. Mobile phlebotomists in the prospective study collected whole blood, serum and a nasopharyngeal or oropharyngeal swab from every participant. Prospective study participants could optionally give additional blood draws and questionnaires over an approximately 2-month period. Before DNA extraction, blood samples from the prospective study were shipped at room temperature or frozen. On this clone: Its antigen target is currently unknown. Base qualities are not at hand, and no much larger clone is one base apart.

TCRbeta CDR3 regions were amplified from genomic DNA by means of the immunoSEQ Assay, a bias-controlled multiplex PCR. In the paper's pipeline: Within the assay, amplification of reference gene primers was used to estimate how many nucleated cells each sample contained. Sequence reads were collapsed and filtered to measure the absolute abundance of every unique TCRbeta CDR3 rearrangement. For each sample, productive Simpson clonality was calculated as the square root of Simpson's diversity index across productive rearrangements. TCRdb re-hosts the immuneACCESS table, in-frame sequences only. Its copies lack some clones; in the studies checked, an unresolved V gene accounts for under half of them, and the cause for the rest is not known. V, J and clone size are those of that table, while D and trimming were read from the DNA. The sample includes around 220,000 clones, with about 85% observed a single time. Under 6.5% of the sample is held by the ten biggest clonotypes.

Its CDR3 holds 14 amino acids, cysteine through phenylalanine. CDR3 DNA is the only sequence kept; it has 42 bases, read in frame from the first base. Based on the germline V gene (reference sequence), the CDR1 and CDR2 sequences are SEHNR and FQNEAQ. V lost 5 bases and J lost 0 bases; the stretch between them is 10 bases long. Overall study outcomes, separate from this receptor: Clinical and demographic metadata were provided uncurated, with the amount varying by source and participant.

The material sequenced was PBMCs or T cells enriched from blood (not recorded which). Recombination linked TRBV7-9 to TRBJ1-1, with the D gene not confidently named. The origin of this receptor is a woman in her 30s with acute COVID-19. The encoded CDR3 is CASSPGPLNTEAFF. In nucleotides, the sequence is TGTGCCAGCAGCCCTGGGCCCTTGAACACTGAAGCTTTCTTT. Full variable domain (CDR3 extended with the reference TRBV7-9 and TRBJ1-1 proteins): DTGVSQNPRHKITKRGQNVTFRCDPISEHNRLYWYRQTLGQGPEFLTYFQNEAQLEKSRLLSDRFSAERPKGSFSTLEIQRTEQGDSAMYLCASSPGPLNTEAFFGQGTRLTVV.